This T cell receptor beta chain was retrieved from a study of glioma-infiltrating T cells after dendritic cell vaccination. Turning to the study itself: Patients received three intradermal dendritic cell vaccine injections at biweekly intervals.

Germline trimming cut 5 bases from V and 5 bases from J; bases unmatched to any gene: 3. This CDR3 has 13 amino acids. CDR1 and CDR2 from the germline V gene are SGHTA and FQGTGA. TCRB CDR3 was amplified from 2 ug genomic DNA or less. The PCR used 60 V beta and 13 J beta primers. Generated by immunoSEQ multiplex PCR, the TCRdb table keeps only in-frame clones and is missing some. Of about 73,000 clones in the sample, about four fifths were seen once. This clonotype was obtained from a human donor with glioblastoma. The chain combines TRBV7-3 with TRBJ2-7; 10 nucleotides agree with TRBD1. The sequencing here drew on blood, taken before dendritic cell vaccination. This CDR3 reads CASSQTGGDEQYV. CDR3 DNA: TGTGCCAGCAGCCAGACAGGGGGCGACGAGCAGTACGTC.